These 27 T cell receptor beta chains were sequenced from one sample in a study of control samples from healthy donors and cancer patients (TCRdb year 2020). Libraries were built with the immunoSEQ multiplex PCR assay. The immuneACCESS repertoire file appears here via TCRdb, limited to in-frame rearrangements. These files lack a portion of the clones; in checked studies, under half of the deficit traces to unresolved V genes, and the cause of the others is not known. The sample includes around 81,000 clones, with roughly 93% observed a single time. The ten largest clones add up to roughly 1.5% of the sample. The sample was blood. Receptors originate from a woman aged 30 to 39 in good health.

The chain recombines TRBV7-9 with TRBJ1-1; no clear D. Germline V gene lookup returns CDR1 SEHNR and CDR2 FQNEAQ (reference sequence). Trimming removed 2 bases at V and 2 bases at J, with 6 bases between. The CDR3 is 13 amino acids. The CDR3 region is CASSLPGNTEAFF. CDR3 sequence (DNA): TGTGCCAGCAGCTTACCGGGAAACACTGAAGCTTTCTTT.

This clone came up once. The chain employs TRBV18 and TRBJ1-3; D is uncertain. V lost 3 bases, J lost 3 bases, and 18 bases lay in between. The germline V gene has CDR1 KGHSH and CDR2 LQKENI. The CDR3 loop spans 17 amino acids. CDR3 residues: CASSPSFYVAHGNTIYF. CDR3 DNA sequence: TGTGCCAGCTCACCCTCTTTTTACGTGGCACATGGAAACACCATATATTTT.

The rearrangement uses TRBV6-5 and TRBJ2-7; D gene ambiguous. V was cut by 6 bases and J by 7 bases, with 19 bases left in between. The V gene's germline CDR1 is MNHEY and CDR2 SVGAGI. The CDR3 contains 14 residues. The CDR3 nucleotides are TGTGCCAGCAGCCTAACTTCCCCCGGATGGGAGCAGTACTTC. Its translation is CASSLTSPGWEQYF.

V and J are TRBV11-2 and TRBJ1-2, with no clear D. V was cut by 1 base and J by 6 bases, with 3 bases left in between. CDR3 length: 11 amino acids. From germline, CDR1 is SGHAT and CDR2 FQNNGV. DNA for the CDR3: TGTGCCAGCAGCTTAGGGGATGGCTACACCTTC. Residues: CASSLGDGYTF.

The chain carries TRBV29-1 and TRBJ1-1, with 7 bases fitting TRBD1. CDR1 and CDR2 from the germline V gene are SQVTM and ANQGSEA. Trimming at V came to 5 bases and at J to 4 bases, leaving 7 bases not matched to a gene. The length of the CDR3 is 13 residues. Written as DNA, the CDR3 is TGCAGCGTTACCGGCAGGGGGTTCACTGAAGCTTTCTTT. This translates into CSVTGRGFTEAFF.

This chain connects TRBV5-6 to TRBJ2-7; no reliable D call. The length of the CDR3 is 16 residues. V was clipped by 3 bases and J by 3 bases, with 19 bases between them. Germline CDR1 SGHDT, CDR2 YYEEEE. The chain's CDR3 is CASSSLLGPKGYEQYF. In DNA, the CDR3 is TGTGCCAGCAGCTCTTTACTTGGGCCTAAGGGCTACGAGCAGTACTTC.

The chain combines TRBV2 with TRBJ2-2, with D perhaps TRBD2 (6 bases). Germline CDR1 and CDR2: SNHLY and FYNNEI. This CDR3 has 13 amino acids. Trimming took off 5 bases at V and 6 bases at J, with 10 bases between the two ends. Written as DNA, the CDR3 is TGTGCCAGCAGTTGGGAGGTGTCCGGGGAGCTGTTTTTT. Its translation is CASSWEVSGELFF.

The chain carries TRBV2 and TRBJ2-7, with 8 bases that match TRBD1. CDR3 length: 14 residues. After removal of 7 bases from V and 2 bases from J, the junction contained 7 bases not matched to a gene. Germline V gene lookup returns CDR1 SNHLY and CDR2 FYNNEI. The DNA for the CDR3 is TGTGCCAGCACGTTGGGGACAGGAGCCTACGAGCAGTACTTC. Protein: CASTLGTGAYEQYF.

The CDR3 nucleotides are TGCGCCAGCAGCCCCGCGGACAGAATGAACACTGAAGCTTTCTTT. Translated: CASSPADRMNTEAFF. The chain uses TRBV5-1 and TRBJ1-1; TRBD1 is a possible D gene (6 bases). CDR3 length equals 15 residues. CDR1 is SGHRS, CDR2 YFSETQ, per germline. V dropped 4 bases and J dropped 0 bases, with 13 bases sitting between them.

The J gene is TRBJ2-1, the V gene TRBV6-2 or TRBV6-3; TRBD1 agrees at 10 bases. There are 16 residues in the CDR3. V lost 2 bases and J lost 6; bases outside the gene matches: 7. The germline V gene encodes CDR1 MNHEY and CDR2 SVGEGT. CDR3 in DNA: TGTGCCAGCAGTTACCGGGACAGGGGAGGTCCCAATGAGCAGTTCTTC. Encoded protein: CASSYRDRGGPNEQFF.

The gene calls are TRBV6-5 and TRBJ2-5, with 7 bases that match TRBD1. Germline CDR1 MNHEY, CDR2 SVGAGI. The CDR3 has 13 amino acids. With 9 bases clipped from V and 5 bases from J, the junction kept 9 bases outside the gene matches. This chain's CDR3 is CASRTGKSETQYF. The CDR3 DNA reads as TGTGCCAGTAGGACAGGAAAAAGCGAGACCCAGTACTTC.

The rearrangement links TRBV28 to TRBJ2-4, with 7 positions matching TRBD1. V dropped 5 bases and J dropped 0; count of bases not matched to a gene: 19. The length of the CDR3 is 20 residues. CDR1 and CDR2 from the germline V gene are MDHEN and SYDVKM. CDR3 sequence (DNA): TGTGCCAGCAGTCCCCCACAGGGGATCTTTGAAAAGATAGCCAAAAACATTCAGTACTTC. The encoded protein is CASSPPQGIFEKIAKNIQYF.

V is TRBV2 and J is TRBJ1-4; 7 nucleotides align to TRBD1. CDR3 length: 14 residues. Germline lookup yields CDR1 SNHLY and CDR2 FYNNEI. V gave up 6 bases and J gave up 7 bases; unmatched junction bases: 8. In nucleotides, the CDR3 is TGTGCCAGCAGCACCCAGGGGGGAGGTGAAAAACTGTTTTTT. This encodes CASSTQGGGEKLFF.

CDR3 DNA: TGTGCCAGCAGTGAAGCGAAGGAGGCGTACTACGAGCAGTACTTC. Translated, it gives CASSEAKEAYYEQYF. This sequence joins TRBV6-1 and TRBJ2-7; D is perhaps TRBD2 (5 bases). This CDR3 has 15 residues. The V gene's germline CDR1 is MNHNS and CDR2 SASEGT. Trimming removed 0 bases at V and 3 bases at J, with 12 bases between.

The V and J genes are TRBV5-1 and TRBJ2-2, with 8 bases identical to TRBD1. J was trimmed by 5 bases and V by 4 bases; bases with no gene match: 7. Germline CDR1 and CDR2: SGHRS and YFSETQ. The CDR3 is 15 residues long. The CDR3 nucleotides are TGCGCCAGCAGCCAATGGACAGGGAAAACCGGGGAGCTGTTTTTT. Translating it yields CASSQWTGKTGELFF.

V usage is TRBV6-5 and J usage is TRBJ1-1; possible D gene TRBD1, 5 bases. Germline V gene data show CDR1 as MNHEY and CDR2 as SVGAGI. CDR3 length equals 13 residues. Trimming left V 6 bases short and J 9 bases short, with 17 bases between. The CDR3 here is CASRDNLAHQAFF. CDR3 sequence (DNA): TGTGCCAGCAGGGACAATCTCGCCCATCAAGCTTTCTTT.

The chain links TRBV2 to TRBJ1-4; D is perhaps TRBD1 (5 bases). Germline V CDR1 and CDR2: SNHLY, FYNNEI. The V end was cut by 6 bases, the J end by 8 bases, with 22 bases between. This CDR3 is 16 amino acids long. The CDR3 DNA follows: TGTGCCAGCAGAGAGAAACCACAGGTCCGGGGCGAAAAACTGTTTTTT. Its translation: CASREKPQVRGEKLFF.

The CDR3 here is CASTVRGGNQPQHF. CDR3 nucleotide sequence: TGTGCCAGCACCGTAAGAGGAGGGAATCAGCCCCAGCATTTT. The V and J genes are TRBV5-8 and TRBJ1-5; no clear D gene. The germline V and J ends were trimmed by 6 bases and 4 bases, with 14 bases remaining between them. The germline gives CDR1 SGHTS, CDR2 YDEGEE. The CDR3 spans 14 residues.

The V gene is TRBV12-3 or TRBV12-4, the J gene TRBJ1-1; a weak D match, TRBD1 (5 bases). The CDR3 sequence is 12 residues long. V lost 8 bases, J lost 4 bases, and 11 bases lay in between. DNA for the CDR3: TGTGCCAGCGAGGGGCCGGGCACTGAAGCTTTCTTT. Translating it yields CASEGPGTEAFF.

The chain carries TRBV2 and TRBJ2-5; 12 bases agree with TRBD2. This CDR3 has 17 amino acids. The V segment lost 3 bases and the J segment 5 bases; nucleotides outside the gene matches: 10. Per germline, CDR1 SNHLY and CDR2 FYNNEI. The CDR3 DNA sequence: TGTGCCAGCAGTGAGGGAGCTAGCGGGGGGGCGTCTGAGACCCAGTACTTC. This encodes CASSEGASGGASETQYF.

The V and J genes are TRBV2 and TRBJ1-5; D is unclear. V lost 6 bases and J lost 4, with 10 bases in between. The CDR3 has 13 amino acids. Germline V gene data show CDR1 as SNHLY and CDR2 as FYNNEI. In DNA form, the CDR3 reads TGTGCCAGCAGGACCTCGGGGAATCAGCCCCAGCATTTT. Translation: CASRTSGNQPQHF.

This clone was seen a handful of times. The chain joins TRBV2 to TRBJ1-1, with 7 nucleotides matching TRBD1. Unmatched junction bases numbered 6, after V lost 8 bases and J lost 0 bases. This CDR3 has 14 residues. Germline CDR1 SNHLY, CDR2 FYNNEI. The CDR3 DNA follows: TGTGCCAGCGTTCGACAGGGAATGAACACTGAAGCTTTCTTT. It translates to CASVRQGMNTEAFF.

V gene TRBV5-1 combines with J gene TRBJ2-2, with 7 bases fitting TRBD2. CDR1 is SGHRS, CDR2 YFSETQ, per germline. Unmatched junction bases numbered 8, after V lost 7 bases and J lost 5 bases. CDR3 size: 14 residues. CDR3 DNA: TGCGCCAGCGTTCGAGAGCGGGGTACCGGGGAGCTGTTTTTT. This codes for CASVRERGTGELFF.

The V gene is TRBV7-3, the J gene TRBJ2-1; D is unresolved. V shed 1 base and J shed 6 bases, with 7 bases lying between them. The CDR3 sequence is 13 residues long. Germline values: CDR1 SGHTA, CDR2 FQGTGA. The CDR3 DNA follows: TGTGCCAGCAGCTTAAACCCTTCCAATGAGCAGTTCTTC. Translation gives CASSLNPSNEQFF.

CDR3 DNA sequence: TGTGCCAGCAGTTACTCGGAAGGACATGGCTACACCTTC. Residues: CASSYSEGHGYTF. V and J are TRBV6-5 and TRBJ1-2; D unclear. V was trimmed by 0 bases and J by 6 bases, leaving 8 bases between them. This CDR3 spans 13 amino acids. Germline CDR1 reads MNHEY; CDR2 reads SVGAGI.

The V and J genes are TRBV14 and TRBJ1-6; perhaps TRBD1 as D (6 bases). This CDR3 contains 15 residues. Trimming left V 1 base short and J 14 bases short, with 18 bases between. Germline CDR1 and CDR2: SGHDN and FVKESK. CDR3 amino acids: CASSQVRGPLSTLHF. The CDR3 coding sequence is TGTGCCAGCAGCCAAGTCAGGGGACCCCTTTCGACCCTCCACTTT.

This chain links TRBV2 with TRBJ1-1; D unclear. This CDR3 has 14 residues. Germline V CDR1 and CDR2: SNHLY, FYNNEI. CDR3 coding DNA: TGTGCTACAGCCTACCGGCCCGGCAGAGCTGAAGCTTTCTTT. Translating gives CATAYRPGRAEAFF.